Listed here are 25 T cell receptor beta chains from one sample, sequenced in a study of identical twins. TCRdb analysed the 5' RACE reads with MiXCR anew, one entry per CDR3 protein. This sample has 600,000 to 800,000 distinct CDR3 sequences; around 20% occur once, and the top ten carry roughly 4%. This sample was also put to use in a study of T cells expressing NK-cell markers.

Input material: PBMCs. These receptors were collected from a woman aged 18 to 35 in good health.

This clonotype was counted only a few times. The chain has TRBV7-2 and TRBJ2-5; TRBD1 aligns across 7 bases. The CDR3 has 12 amino acids. The V segment lost 8 bases and the J segment 5 bases; nucleotides outside the gene matches: 5. Germline loops: CDR1 SGHTA, CDR2 FQGNSA. The CDR3 loop is CASRDSGETQYF. The CDR3 region has the DNA TGTGCCAGCCGGGACAGTGGGGAGACCCAGTACTTC.

This clonotype has just a few counts. Germline is not matched at one junction end, which may reflect a read error. The CDR3 protein is CATSGTSGETQYF. The DNA of the CDR3 is TGTGCCACCAGTGGGACTAGCGGAGAGACCCAGTACTTC. The chain combines TRBV2 with TRBJ2-5, with TRBD2 identical over 11 bases. The length of the CDR3 is 13 residues. The V gene's germline CDR1 is SNHLY and CDR2 FYNNEI.

The chain has TRBV3-1 and TRBJ2-5; D remains unclear. The CDR3 length is 14 residues. Germline V lookup: CDR1 LGHDT, CDR2 YNNKEL (reference sequence). Trimming took 2 bases from V and 2 from J, leaving 9 bases between them. As DNA, the CDR3 is TGTGCCAGCAGCCAAATAGACATGCAAGAGACCCAGTACTTC. Protein sequence: CASSQIDMQETQYF.

This chain joins TRBV9 and TRBJ2-7; D not certain. This CDR3 region has 12 residues. V lost 4 bases, J lost 6 bases, and 11 bases lay in between. Germline CDR1 is SGDLS and CDR2 is YYNGEE. The CDR3 DNA follows: TGTGCCAGCAGCCCCTCCGGCTTCGAGCAGTACTTC. It encodes CASSPSGFEQYF.

This clonotype was recorded a few times. The V gene is TRBV6-2 or TRBV6-3, the J gene TRBJ2-1; 10 bases line up with TRBD2. Germline lookup yields CDR1 MNHEY and CDR2 SVGEGT. Germline trimming cut 0 bases from V and 10 bases from J; bases unmatched to any gene: 18. This CDR3 contains 19 residues. In nucleotides, the CDR3 is TGTGCCAGCAGTTACTCGAAAGCATCGAGGTTACTAGCGGGACGCGAGCAGTTCTTC. This sequence encodes CASSYSKASRLLAGREQFF.

The chain recombines TRBV15 with TRBJ2-1; the D is unclear. This CDR3 has 12 amino acids. In germline, CDR1 is LNHNV, CDR2 YYDKDF (reference sequence). The V end lost 2 bases, the J end lost 7 bases, and 6 bases lay between the germline ends. CDR3 coding DNA: TGTGCCACCAGCAGACTTCCTAATGAGCAGTTCTTC. Translated, it gives CATSRLPNEQFF.

This CDR3 is CASSLAVLTGHNEQFF. CDR3 DNA sequence: TGTGCCAGCAGTTTAGCAGTTCTTACAGGCCACAATGAGCAGTTCTTC. The chain employs TRBV12-3 or TRBV12-4 and TRBJ2-1; maybe TRBD1 (5 bases). With 0 bases removed from V and 5 bases from J, the gap between germline ends came to 14 bases. This CDR3 region has 16 residues.

The chain combines TRBV11-1 with TRBJ1-2; TRBD1 matches 7 bases. Unmatched junction bases numbered 17, after V lost 8 bases and J lost 2 bases. This CDR3 contains 17 residues. Germline assignment: CDR1 SGHAT and CDR2 FQDESV (reference sequence). This CDR3 reads CASAHRGTLLLNYGYTF. The DNA of the CDR3 is TGTGCCAGCGCGCACAGGGGAACCCTTCTTCTGAACTATGGCTACACCTTC.

This clonotype was observed a handful of times. The chain recombines TRBV10-1 with TRBJ2-5; 7 bases line up with TRBD1. Losses at the gene ends were 10 bases for V and 4 bases for J; bases not matched to a gene: 15. This CDR3 is built from 15 residues. Germline V gives CDR1 WNHNN, CDR2 SYGVQD (reference sequence). The CDR3 DNA reads TGCGCCATCCAGGTCCGGGACAGAACAGGAGAGACCCAGTACTTC. This codes for CAIQVRDRTGETQYF.

V and J are TRBV20-1 and TRBJ1-1, with 7 bases lining up with TRBD1. Germline lookup yields CDR1 DFQATT and CDR2 SNEGSKA (reference sequence). The CDR3 contains 11 residues. The CDR3 coding sequence is TGCAGCGGGCAGGGGGGCACTGAAGCTTTCTTT. Translated: CSGQGGTEAFF.

This chain connects TRBV7-2 to TRBJ2-1; perhaps D is TRBD1 or TRBD2 (5 bases each). V dropped 3 bases and J dropped 2 bases, with 11 bases sitting between them. The germline V gene encodes CDR1 SGHTA and CDR2 FQGNSA. The CDR3 contains 15 residues. The CDR3 reads CASSLGPYTYNEQFF. CDR3 bases: TGTGCCAGCAGCTTGGGACCTTACACCTACAATGAGCAGTTCTTC.

This clonotype was seen a handful of times. V gene TRBV20-1 combines with J gene TRBJ2-1, with D perhaps TRBD2 (5 bases). The V end was cut by 3 bases, the J end by 0 bases, with 15 bases between. This CDR3 is built from 16 residues. In germline, CDR1 is DFQATT, CDR2 SNEGSKA (reference sequence). CDR3 bases: TGCAGTGCTAGGGCGGTCCGGAGGAGCTCCTACAATGAGCAGTTCTTC. Protein: CSARAVRRSSYNEQFF.

Notes on this clonotype: With a much larger clone just one base away, this may be a read error. Since no conserved phenylalanine or tryptophan closes the CDR3, a read error is the likely cause. The V gene is TRBV7-2, the J gene TRBJ2-2; 10 nucleotides match TRBD2. V dropped 6 bases and J dropped 4; count of bases not matched to a gene: 5. This CDR3 spans 15 amino acids. The germline V gene has CDR1 SGHTA and CDR2 FQGNSA. The CDR3 DNA sequence: TGTGCCAGCAGACTAGCGGGGAAGCCCACCGGGGAGCTGTTTTCT. It translates to CASRLAGKPTGELFS.

This clonotype has only a few counts. The chain combines TRBV7-3 with TRBJ2-7, with D tentatively TRBD1 (7 bases). V was cut by 5 bases and J by 5 bases, with 19 bases left in between. Per the germline V gene, CDR1 is SGHTA and CDR2 is FQGTGA. The CDR3 extends over 15 amino acids. CDR3 in DNA: TGTGCCAGCAGCCGTAGTCCCAGGGGGGCGAACGAGCAGTACTTC. Translating gives CASSRSPRGANEQYF.

The genes are TRBV20-1 and TRBJ2-2; 11 bases are a match to TRBD1. V shed 0 bases, J shed 5 bases, and the junction held 8 bases outside the gene matches. The V gene's germline CDR1 is DFQATT and CDR2 SNEGSKA (reference sequence). The CDR3 spans 17 residues. The DNA for the CDR3 is TGCAGTGCTAGAGATCATTTCGGGACAGGGGGGACCGGGGAGCTGTTTTTT. This sequence encodes CSARDHFGTGGTGELFF.

The chain recombines TRBV24-1 with TRBJ2-1; D remains unclear. Per the germline V gene, CDR1 is KGHDR and CDR2 is SFDVKD. V shed 3 bases and J shed 0 bases, with 14 bases lying between them. The length of the CDR3 is 17 residues. The CDR3 sequence is CATSDAPPGSSYNEQFF. In nucleotides, the CDR3 is TGTGCCACCAGTGATGCCCCACCCGGAAGCTCCTACAATGAGCAGTTCTTC.

The chain is built from TRBV27 and TRBJ2-3; 10 nucleotides match TRBD2. The length of the CDR3 is 16 residues. The V gene's germline CDR1 is MNHEY and CDR2 SMNVEV (reference sequence). The V segment lost 5 bases and the J segment 1 base; nucleotides outside the gene matches: 6. CDR3 in DNA: TGTGCCAGCAGTGTCCTAGCGGGGGTGGGCACAGATACGCAGTATTTT. Protein product: CASSVLAGVGTDTQYF.

The chain's CDR3 is CSARFYRVEETQYF. The DNA for the CDR3 is TGCAGTGCTAGATTTTATCGGGTAGAGGAGACCCAGTACTTC. The chain carries TRBV20-1 and TRBJ2-5; D unclear. Germline assignment: CDR1 DFQATT and CDR2 SNEGSKA (reference sequence). Between the trimmed V and J ends, which lost 2 bases and 5 bases, there was a span of 15 bases. This CDR3 region has 14 residues.

A few counts support this clonotype. This chain joins TRBV29-1 and TRBJ1-2; D is ambiguous. The ends were cut back, 4 bases at V and 4 bases at J, with 16 bases in the middle. Germline CDR1 SQVTM, CDR2 ANQGSEA. The CDR3 length is 14 residues. In DNA, the CDR3 is TGCAGCGTTGGAGGGAGCCCTCCCTTCTATGGCTACACCTTC. It encodes CSVGGSPPFYGYTF.

V and J are TRBV6-5 and TRBJ2-7; 11 positions agree with TRBD2. Trimming removed 7 bases from V and 2 bases from J; junction bases left unmatched: 10. The CDR3 sequence is 16 residues long. Germline assignment: CDR1 MNHEY and CDR2 SVGAGI. The CDR3 reads CASKFVGTSGTYEQYF. The CDR3 DNA reads as TGTGCCAGCAAGTTCGTGGGGACTAGCGGAACCTACGAGCAGTACTTC.

This clonotype was seen only a few times. The chain employs TRBV6-1 and TRBJ2-7; 9 nucleotides line up with TRBD2. V was pared by 6 bases and J by 4 bases, with 10 bases of the junction left unmatched. This CDR3 is built from 15 residues. CDR1 and CDR2 (germline): MNHNS, SASEGT. The CDR3: CASSELAGETYEQYF. The DNA of the CDR3 is TGTGCCAGCAGCGAGTTAGCGGGGGAGACTTACGAGCAGTACTTC.

This clonotype was detected many times. The V gene is TRBV20-1, the J gene TRBJ2-7, with D unclear. The CDR3 spans 14 residues. Germline assignment: CDR1 DFQATT and CDR2 SNEGSKA (reference sequence). V shed 0 bases and J shed 5 bases, with 14 bases lying between them. The CDR3 protein is CSARDPVALHEQYF. The CDR3 DNA reads as TGCAGTGCTAGAGATCCGGTAGCCCTCCACGAGCAGTACTTC.

The J gene is TRBJ2-7, the V gene TRBV10-3; D remains unclear. The V gene's germline CDR1 is ENHRY and CDR2 SYGVKD. Trimming removed 1 base from V and 2 bases from J, with 27 bases in between. CDR3 length: 20 residues. The CDR3 coding sequence is TGTGCCATCAGTGAGTTCGCCTTTTCGGTCCCGCCGGCTTTGCCCTACGAGCAGTACTTC. It codes for CAISEFAFSVPPALPYEQYF.

The genes are TRBV5-5 and TRBJ1-1; 8 nucleotides align to TRBD1. V was clipped by 8 bases and J by 3 bases; unmatched bases: 12. This CDR3 spans 15 amino acids. Germline CDR1 SGHKS, CDR2 YYEKEE (reference sequence). The chain's CDR3 is CASKSRLTGDTEAFF. CDR3 nucleotides: TGTGCCAGTAAATCACGGTTGACAGGGGACACTGAAGCTTTCTTT.

There are many counts of this clonotype. The chain recombines TRBV7-6 with TRBJ2-1, with 10 bases identical to TRBD1. The CDR3 runs 15 residues. The V segment lost 4 bases and the J segment 3 bases; nucleotides outside the gene matches: 3. Germline V gene lookup returns CDR1 SGHVS and CDR2 FNYEAQ. The CDR3 loop reads CASSSTGGRYNEQFF. CDR3 bases: TGTGCCAGCAGCTCGACAGGGGGCCGCTACAATGAGCAGTTCTTC.